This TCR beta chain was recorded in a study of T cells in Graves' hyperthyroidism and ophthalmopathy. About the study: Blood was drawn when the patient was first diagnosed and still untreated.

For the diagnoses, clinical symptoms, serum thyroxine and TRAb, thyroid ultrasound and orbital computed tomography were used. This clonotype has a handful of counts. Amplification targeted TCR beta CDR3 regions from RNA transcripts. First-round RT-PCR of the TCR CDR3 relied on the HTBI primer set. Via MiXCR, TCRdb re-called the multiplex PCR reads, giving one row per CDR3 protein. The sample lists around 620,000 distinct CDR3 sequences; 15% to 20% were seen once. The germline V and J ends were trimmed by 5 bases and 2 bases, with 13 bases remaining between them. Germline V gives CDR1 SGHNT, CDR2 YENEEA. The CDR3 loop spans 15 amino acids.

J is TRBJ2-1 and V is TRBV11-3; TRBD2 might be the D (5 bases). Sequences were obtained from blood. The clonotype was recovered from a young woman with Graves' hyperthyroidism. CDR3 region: CASSHSEGPYNEQFF. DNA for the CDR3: TGTGCCAGCAGCCACAGTGAGGGCCCCTACAATGAGCAGTTCTTC.